The sequence of this T cell receptor beta chain was determined in a study of blood T cell repertoires in COVID-19. Study as a whole: Specimens from acute and convalescent COVID-19 originated in the United States, Italy and Spain.

The germline gives CDR1 SEHNR, CDR2 FQNEAQ (reference sequence). The CDR3 length is 14 residues. V was clipped by 7 bases and J by 4 bases, with 16 bases between them. Participant-given clinical history determined each cohort assignment. In the original workflow: Reference gene primer amplification gave nucleated cell count estimates. Sequenced by immunoSEQ multiplex PCR; TCRdb stores in-frame clones only, minus some. V and J calls plus clone size are reproduced from that table; the DNA served to infer D and trimming. Of 160,000 or so clones listed, roughly 90% were seen once; the top ten hold about 1.2%.

Sequenced: PBMCs or T cells enriched from blood (not recorded which). This receptor was identified in a human donor with acute COVID-19. The donor label of this sample is uncertain. The V gene is TRBV7-9, the J gene TRBJ1-2; a weak D match, TRBD1 (5 bases). The CDR3 DNA sequence: TGTGCCAGCACCCGTATGGCAGACAGCTATGGCTACACCTTC. Translated, it gives CASTRMADSYGYTF.